These T cell receptor beta chains were read from a single sample in a study of blood T cells in healthy people across ages. TCRdb processed the 5' RACE reads anew with MiXCR; each CDR3 protein has one entry. The sample contains 890,000 or so distinct CDR3 sequences, 62% of which appear only once. Sequenced input: blood. The receptors were sampled from a man aged 25 to 40 in good health. The CDR3 runs from the conserved cysteine through the conserved F or W. Each record gives: D gene, clone size, J gene, V gene, CDR3 protein, CDR3 DNA. A D gene is named only where the DNA matches it firmly. Clone size is not always given. Where it is, it says once, few, many or a class for expanded clones.

TRBD1	NA	TRBJ2-6	TRBV5-1	CASRTGVNSGANVLTF	TGCGCCAGCAGGACAGGGGTTAACTCTGGGGCCAACGTCCTGACTTTC
TRBD2	NA	TRBJ2-5	TRBV6-5	CASSYSRGLGVFGETQYF	TGTGCCAGCAGTTACTCCAGGGGACTAGGAGTTTTTGGAGAGACCCAGTACTTC
NA	few	TRBJ2-2	TRBV7-3	CASSLWSGANTGELFF	TGTGCCAGCAGCTTATGGTCAGGGGCGAACACCGGGGAGCTGTTTTTT
NA	NA	TRBJ2-3	TRBV7-9	CAGSTDTQYF	TGTGCCGGTAGCACAGATACGCAGTATTTT
NA	NA	TRBJ2-5	TRBV7-2	CASSLVWGGFNEQYF	TGTGCCAGCAGCTTAGTATGGGGGGGCTTCAATGAGCAGTACTTC
TRBD1	NA	TRBJ2-1	TRBV20-1	CSATPGQGANEQFF	TGCAGTGCGACTCCGGGACAGGGGGCCAATGAGCAGTTCTTC
TRBD2	NA	TRBJ2-5	TRBV28	CASKKLGLAEMKTQYF	TGTGCCAGCAAGAAATTGGGACTAGCGGAAATGAAGACCCAGTACTTC
TRBD1	NA	TRBJ1-5	TRBV3-1	CASSHTGTGATNQPQHF	TGTGCCAGCAGCCACACCGGGACAGGGGCCACCAATCAGCCCCAGCATTTT
NA	NA	TRBJ2-6	TRBV29-1	CSVDNQDSGANVLTF	TGCAGCGTTGATAATCAGGACTCTGGGGCCAACGTCCTGACTTTC
TRBD2	NA	TRBJ2-1	TRBV2	CASSARLADYNEQFF	TGTGCCAGCAGTGCTCGGCTAGCGGACTACAATGAGCAGTTCTTC
NA	few	TRBJ2-1	TRBV4-3	CASSLDYSTQFF	TGCGCCAGCAGCCTGGACTACTCCACGCAGTTCTTC
TRBD2	NA	TRBJ2-1	TRBV27	CASRPRTSGGDNEQFF	TGTGCCAGCCGCCCCCGAACTAGCGGGGGGGACAATGAGCAGTTCTTC